This T cell receptor (beta chain) comes out of a study of regulatory T cells in long-lasting Graves disease. Overall study: Positive TSH receptor antibodies alongside over 5 years of antithyroid drugs were what marked Graves' disease as persistent. Study-wide points: Accuracy was perhaps lowered by the small sample size.

The sample's time point: persistent/refractory GD, antithyroid drugs over 5 years with positive TRAb. Scientists built the TCR library using RNA that was extracted from PBMCs. Combining iRepertoire HTBI primers with Arm-PCR of CDR3 regions, the authors built TCR beta libraries. One entry per CDR3 protein, called by TCRdb with MiXCR from the multiplex PCR reads. The top ten clones hold over 7.5% of a sample with approximately 470,000 distinct CDR3 sequences, around 21% of them seen once. As concerns this clonotype: Its cognate antigen is unknown. A single base is all that separates this from a far larger clone, so a read error is likely.

The receptor's source is a female donor with Graves disease. The material sequenced was peripheral blood mononuclear cells (PBMCs), taken when the disease was refractory, from a patient treated with antithyroid drugs.

CDR3 residues: CASGRDRGREHEQYF. In nucleotides, the CDR3 is TGTGCCAGCGGCCGGGACAGGGGACGGGAACACGAGCAGTACTTC. The J gene is TRBJ2-7, the V gene TRBV7-2; the match to TRBD1 covers 10 bases. Germline V gene lookup returns CDR1 SGHTA and CDR2 FQGNSA. This CDR3 has 15 amino acids. Unmatched junction bases numbered 12, after V lost 8 bases and J lost 5 bases.